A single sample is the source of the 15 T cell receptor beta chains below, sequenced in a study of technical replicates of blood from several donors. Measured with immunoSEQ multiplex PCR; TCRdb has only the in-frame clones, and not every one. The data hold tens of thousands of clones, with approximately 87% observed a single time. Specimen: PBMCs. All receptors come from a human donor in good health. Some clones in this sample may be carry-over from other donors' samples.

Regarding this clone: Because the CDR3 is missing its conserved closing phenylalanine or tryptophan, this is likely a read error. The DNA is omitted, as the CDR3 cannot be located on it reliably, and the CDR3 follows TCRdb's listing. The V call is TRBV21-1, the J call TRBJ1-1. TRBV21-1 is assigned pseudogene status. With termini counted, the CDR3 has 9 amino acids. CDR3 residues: CASSKKRAV.

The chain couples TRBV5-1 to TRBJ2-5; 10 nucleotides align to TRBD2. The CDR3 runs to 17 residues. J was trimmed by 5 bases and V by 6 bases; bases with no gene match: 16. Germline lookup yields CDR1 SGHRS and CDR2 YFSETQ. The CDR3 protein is CASNPGASGSSGETQYF. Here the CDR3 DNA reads TGCGCCAGCAACCCGGGGGCTAGCGGGAGTTCGGGTGAGACCCAGTACTTC.

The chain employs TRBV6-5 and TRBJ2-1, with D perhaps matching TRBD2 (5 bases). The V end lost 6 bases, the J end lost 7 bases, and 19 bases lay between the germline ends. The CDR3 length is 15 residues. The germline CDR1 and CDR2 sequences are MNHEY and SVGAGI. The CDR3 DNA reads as TGTGCCAGCAGCTTCTGGGCGGAAACGGGGAATGAGCAGTTCTTC. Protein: CASSFWAETGNEQFF.

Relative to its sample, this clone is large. The CDR3 protein is CASTFSRGIDNSPLHF. The DNA of the CDR3 is TGTGCCAGCACCTTCAGCAGGGGTATAGACAATTCACCCCTCCACTTT. The chain combines TRBV7-9 with TRBJ1-6, with TRBD1 as a possible D gene (6 bases). V was trimmed by 7 bases and J by 7 bases, leaving 20 bases between them. This CDR3 has 16 residues. Looked up from germline, CDR1 is SEHNR and CDR2 is FQNEAQ (reference sequence).

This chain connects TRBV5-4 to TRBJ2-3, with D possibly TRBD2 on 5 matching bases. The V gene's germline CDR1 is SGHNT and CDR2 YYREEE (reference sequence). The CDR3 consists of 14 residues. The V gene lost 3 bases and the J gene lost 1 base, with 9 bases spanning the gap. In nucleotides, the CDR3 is TGTGCCAGCAGCTCAGGCGGGCGCACAGATACGCAGTATTTT. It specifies CASSSGGRTDTQYF.

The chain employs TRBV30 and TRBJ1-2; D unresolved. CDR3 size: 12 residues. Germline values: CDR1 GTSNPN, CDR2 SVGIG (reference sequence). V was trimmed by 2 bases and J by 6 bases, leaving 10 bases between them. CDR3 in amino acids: CAWSPHLDGYTF. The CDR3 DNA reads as TGTGCCTGGAGTCCCCACTTAGATGGCTACACCTTC. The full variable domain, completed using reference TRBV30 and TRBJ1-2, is SQTIHQWPATLVQPVGSPLSLECTVEGTSNPNLYWYRQAAGRGLQLLFYSVGIGQISSEVPQNLSASRPQDRQFILSSKKLLLSDSGFYLCAWSPHLDGYTFGSGTRLTVV.

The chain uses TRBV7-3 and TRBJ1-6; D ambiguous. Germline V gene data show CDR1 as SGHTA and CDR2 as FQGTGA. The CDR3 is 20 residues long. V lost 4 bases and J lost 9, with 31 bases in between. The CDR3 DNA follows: TGTGCCAGCAGCTCTAACAATATAGGATTCGGGGAGGTGGGTATTTCACCCCTCCACTTT. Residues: CASSSNNIGFGEVGISPLHF.

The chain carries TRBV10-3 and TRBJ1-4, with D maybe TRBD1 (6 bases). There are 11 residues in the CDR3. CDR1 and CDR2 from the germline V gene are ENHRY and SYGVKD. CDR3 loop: CASRGNEKLFF. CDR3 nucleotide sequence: TGTGCGTCCAGGGGTAATGAAAAACTGTTTTTT.

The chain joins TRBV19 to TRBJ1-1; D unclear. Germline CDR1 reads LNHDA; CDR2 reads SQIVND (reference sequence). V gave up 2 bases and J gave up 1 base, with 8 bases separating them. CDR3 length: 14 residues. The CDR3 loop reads CASSIIPGNTEAFF. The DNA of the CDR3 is TGTGCCAGTAGTATAATACCCGGGAACACTGAAGCTTTCTTT.

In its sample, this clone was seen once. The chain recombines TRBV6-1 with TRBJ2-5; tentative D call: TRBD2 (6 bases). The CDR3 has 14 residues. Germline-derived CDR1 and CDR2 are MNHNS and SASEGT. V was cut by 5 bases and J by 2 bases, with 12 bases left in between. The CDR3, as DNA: TGTGCCAGCAGTATACGGGGGAGGCAAGAGACCCAGTACTTC. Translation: CASSIRGRQETQYF.

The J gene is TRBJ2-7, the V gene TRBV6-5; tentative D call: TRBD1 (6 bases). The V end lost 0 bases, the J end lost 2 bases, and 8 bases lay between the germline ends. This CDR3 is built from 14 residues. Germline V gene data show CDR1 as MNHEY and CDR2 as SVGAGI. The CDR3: CASSYSRTAYEQYF. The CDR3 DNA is TGTGCCAGCAGTTACTCCCGGACAGCCTACGAGCAGTACTTC.

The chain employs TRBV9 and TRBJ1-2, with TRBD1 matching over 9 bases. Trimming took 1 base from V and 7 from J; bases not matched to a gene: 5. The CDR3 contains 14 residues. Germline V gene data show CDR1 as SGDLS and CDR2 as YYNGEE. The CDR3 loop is CASSVLGQGGGYTF. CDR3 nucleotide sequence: TGTGCCAGCAGCGTATTGGGACAGGGAGGTGGCTACACCTTC.

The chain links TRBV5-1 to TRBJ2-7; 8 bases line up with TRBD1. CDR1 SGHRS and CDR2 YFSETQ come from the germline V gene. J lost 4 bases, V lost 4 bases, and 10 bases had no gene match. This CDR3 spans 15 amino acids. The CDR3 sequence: CASSVSGTGFYEQYF. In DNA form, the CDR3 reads TGCGCCAGCAGCGTCTCCGGGACAGGCTTTTACGAGCAGTACTTC.

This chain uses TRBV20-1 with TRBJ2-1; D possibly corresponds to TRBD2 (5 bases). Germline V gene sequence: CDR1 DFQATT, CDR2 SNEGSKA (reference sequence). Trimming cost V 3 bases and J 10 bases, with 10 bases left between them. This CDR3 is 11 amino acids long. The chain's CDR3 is CSASLGGEQFF. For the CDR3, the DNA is TGCAGTGCTAGCCTCGGAGGAGAGCAGTTCTTC.

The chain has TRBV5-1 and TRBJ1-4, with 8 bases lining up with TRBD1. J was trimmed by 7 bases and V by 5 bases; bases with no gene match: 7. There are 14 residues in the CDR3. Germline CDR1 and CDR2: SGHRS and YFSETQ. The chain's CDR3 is CASSPGQEGEKLFF. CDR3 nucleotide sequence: TGCGCCAGCAGTCCGGGACAGGAGGGTGAAAAACTGTTTTTT.